These T cell receptor beta chains were read from a single sample in a study of T-cell memory formation after mild COVID-19. TCRdb used MiXCR to reprocess the 5' RACE reads, holding one entry per CDR3 protein. Among fewer than 200,000 distinct CDR3 sequences, less than 20% were seen once, and the ten largest hold more than 3%. Sequences were obtained from PBMCs or a T cell subset sorted from them (not recorded which). The origin of the receptors is a man between 18 and 35 years old who had mild COVID-19 (a few samples of this study predate the infection). Cell type and time point are not known. The CDR3 runs from the conserved cysteine through the conserved F or W. Fields, in order: V gene, D gene, clone size, J gene, CDR3 DNA, CDR3 protein. A D gene is named only where the DNA matches it firmly. Rows give clone size only sometimes, using once, few, many, or a class for an expanded clone.

TRBV5-1	TRBD2	few	TRBJ2-3	TGCGCCAGCAGCCAGGGACTAGCGGGCGGACCTAGCACAGATACGCAGTATTTT	CASSQGLAGGPSTDTQYF
TRBV5-1	TRBD2	NA	TRBJ2-3	TGCGCCAGCAGCTTGCTGGGGGGGGGGACAGATACGCAGTATTTT	CASSLLGGGTDTQYF
TRBV5-1	TRBD1	NA	TRBJ1-4	TGCGCCAGCAGTTCCGGGACAGGGAATGAAAAACTGTTTTTT	CASSSGTGNEKLFF
TRBV20-1	NA	NA	TRBJ2-3	TGCAGTGCTAATCGGGGCCTTCTCACAGATACGCAGTATTTT	CSANRGLLTDTQYF
TRBV5-1	TRBD2	few	TRBJ2-3	TGCGCCAGCACCGTGACTAGCCACACAGATACGCAGTATTTT	CASTVTSHTDTQYF
TRBV18	NA	few	TRBJ2-5	TGTGCCAGCTCACCGACTCGACAGCAAGAGACCCAGTACTTC	CASSPTRQQETQYF
TRBV10-3	TRBD1	NA	TRBJ1-5	TGTGCCATCACCCTACCACAGGGGCGCAATCAGCCCCAGCATTTT	CAITLPQGRNQPQHF
TRBV21-1	NA	few	TRBJ2-7	TGTGCCAGCAAAGGGAGGGGGGCCGGCCGGTCCTACGAGCAGTACTTC	CASKGRGAGRSYEQYF
TRBV5-1	NA	few	TRBJ2-3	TGCGCCAGCAGCTTCAGACAGGAGGGCACAGATACGCAGTATTTT	CASSFRQEGTDTQYF
TRBV7-2	TRBD1	NA	TRBJ2-2	TGTGCCAGCAGTCGGACAGGGGGCCGGACCGGGGAGCTGTTTTTT	CASSRTGGRTGELFF